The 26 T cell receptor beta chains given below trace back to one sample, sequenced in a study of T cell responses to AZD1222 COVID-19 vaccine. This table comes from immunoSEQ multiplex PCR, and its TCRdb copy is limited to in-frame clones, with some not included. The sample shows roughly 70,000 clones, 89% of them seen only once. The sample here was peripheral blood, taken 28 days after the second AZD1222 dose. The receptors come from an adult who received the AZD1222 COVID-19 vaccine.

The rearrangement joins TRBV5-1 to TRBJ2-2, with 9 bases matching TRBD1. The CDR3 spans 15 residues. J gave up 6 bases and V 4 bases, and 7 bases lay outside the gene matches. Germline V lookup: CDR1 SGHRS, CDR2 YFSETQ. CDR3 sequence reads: CASSPAGQGPGELFF. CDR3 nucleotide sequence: TGCGCCAGCAGCCCGGCGGGACAGGGCCCCGGGGAGCTGTTTTTT.

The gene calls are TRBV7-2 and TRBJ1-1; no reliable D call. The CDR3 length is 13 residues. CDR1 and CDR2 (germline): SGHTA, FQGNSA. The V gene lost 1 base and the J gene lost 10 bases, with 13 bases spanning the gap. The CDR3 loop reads CASSLDSPPRAFF. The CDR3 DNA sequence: TGTGCCAGCAGCTTAGACAGCCCACCTAGAGCTTTCTTT.

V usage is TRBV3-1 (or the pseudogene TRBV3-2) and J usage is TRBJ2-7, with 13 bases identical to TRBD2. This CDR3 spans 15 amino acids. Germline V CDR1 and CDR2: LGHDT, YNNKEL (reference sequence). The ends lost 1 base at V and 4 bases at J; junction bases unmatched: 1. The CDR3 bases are TGTGCCAGCAGCCAAGGGACTAGCGGGAGATACGAGCAGTACGTC. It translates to CASSQGTSGRYEQYV.

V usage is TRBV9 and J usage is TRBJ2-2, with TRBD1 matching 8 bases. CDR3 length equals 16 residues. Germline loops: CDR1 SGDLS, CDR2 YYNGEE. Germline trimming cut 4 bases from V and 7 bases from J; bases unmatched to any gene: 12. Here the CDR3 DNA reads TGTGCCAGCAGCCCAGGGGGCAGGGGGCCTGTCGGGGAGCTGTTTTTT. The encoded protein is CASSPGGRGPVGELFF. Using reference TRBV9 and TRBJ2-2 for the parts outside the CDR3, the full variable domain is DSGVTQTPKHLITATGQRVTLRCSPRSGDLSVYWYQQSLDQGLQFLIQYYNGEERAKGNILERFSAQQFPDLHSELNLSSLELGDSALYFCASSPGGRGPVGELFFGEGSRLTVL.

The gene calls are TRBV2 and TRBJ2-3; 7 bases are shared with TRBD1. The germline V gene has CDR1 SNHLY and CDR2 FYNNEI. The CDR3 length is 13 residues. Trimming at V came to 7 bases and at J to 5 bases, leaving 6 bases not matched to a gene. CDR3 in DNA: TGTGCCAGCAAGGGGGCGCATGTAGATACGCAGTATTTT. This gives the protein CASKGAHVDTQYF.

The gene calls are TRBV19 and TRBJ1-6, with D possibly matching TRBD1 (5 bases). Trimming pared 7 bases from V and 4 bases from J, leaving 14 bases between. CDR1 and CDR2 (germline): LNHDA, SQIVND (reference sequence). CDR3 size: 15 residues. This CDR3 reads CASKGTGGYNSPLHF. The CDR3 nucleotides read TGTGCCAGTAAGGGGACGGGTGGGTATAATTCACCCCTCCACTTT. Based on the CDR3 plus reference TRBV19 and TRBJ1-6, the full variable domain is DGGITQSPKYLFRKEGQNVTLSCEQNLNHDAMYWYRQDPGQGLRLIYYSQIVNDFQKGDIAEGYSVSREKKESFPLTVTSAQKNPTAFYLCASKGTGGYNSPLHFGNGTRLTVT.

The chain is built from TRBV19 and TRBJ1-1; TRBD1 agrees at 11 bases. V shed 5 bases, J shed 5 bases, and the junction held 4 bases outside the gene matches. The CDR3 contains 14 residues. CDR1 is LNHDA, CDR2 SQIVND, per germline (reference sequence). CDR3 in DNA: TGTGCCAGTAGTTTCGGGACAGGGGGGACTGAAGCTTTCTTT. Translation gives CASSFGTGGTEAFF. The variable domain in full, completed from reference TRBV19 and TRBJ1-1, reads DGGITQSPKYLFRKEGQNVTLSCEQNLNHDAMYWYRQDPGQGLRLIYYSQIVNDFQKGDIAEGYSVSREKKESFPLTVTSAQKNPTAFYLCASSFGTGGTEAFFGQGTRLTVV.

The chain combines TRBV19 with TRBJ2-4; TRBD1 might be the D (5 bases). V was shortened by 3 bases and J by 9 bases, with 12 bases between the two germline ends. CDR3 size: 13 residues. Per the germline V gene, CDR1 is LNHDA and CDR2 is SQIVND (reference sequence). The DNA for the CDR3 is TGTGCCAGTAGTATCCAGGGCCGTAGCATTCAGTACTTC. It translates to CASSIQGRSIQYF. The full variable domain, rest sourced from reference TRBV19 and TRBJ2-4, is DGGITQSPKYLFRKEGQNVTLSCEQNLNHDAMYWYRQDPGQGLRLIYYSQIVNDFQKGDIAEGYSVSREKKESFPLTVTSAQKNPTAFYLCASSIQGRSIQYFGAGTRLSVL.

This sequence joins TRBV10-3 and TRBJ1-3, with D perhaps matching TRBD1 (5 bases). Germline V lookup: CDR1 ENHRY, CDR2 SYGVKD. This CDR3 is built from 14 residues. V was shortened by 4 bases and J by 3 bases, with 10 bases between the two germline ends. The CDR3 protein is CAISGLDSGNTIYF. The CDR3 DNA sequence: TGTGCCATCAGTGGCCTTGACAGTGGAAACACCATATATTTT.

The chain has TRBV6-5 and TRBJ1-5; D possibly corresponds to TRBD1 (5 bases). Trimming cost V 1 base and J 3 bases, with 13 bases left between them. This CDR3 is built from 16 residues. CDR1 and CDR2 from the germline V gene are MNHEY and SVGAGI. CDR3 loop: CASSYWGPEANQPQHF. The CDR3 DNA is TGTGCCAGCAGTTACTGGGGCCCCGAGGCCAATCAGCCCCAGCATTTT.

The CDR3 DNA reads as TGTGCCAGCAGCACTGACTTAGAAGCGTATCATGAGCAGTTCTTC. It is translated as CASSTDLEAYHEQFF. This chain joins TRBV3-1 (or the pseudogene TRBV3-2) and TRBJ2-1; no firm D call. The ends were cut back, 5 bases at V and 8 bases at J, with 19 bases in the middle. The CDR3 runs 15 residues. Germline CDR1 and CDR2: LGHDT and YNNKEL (reference sequence).

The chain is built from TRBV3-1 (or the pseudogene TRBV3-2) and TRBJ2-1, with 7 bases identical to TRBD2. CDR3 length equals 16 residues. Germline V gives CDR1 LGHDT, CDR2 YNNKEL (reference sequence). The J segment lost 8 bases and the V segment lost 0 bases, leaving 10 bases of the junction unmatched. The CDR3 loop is CASSQELGGGPYEQFF. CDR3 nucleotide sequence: TGTGCCAGCAGCCAAGAATTGGGGGGAGGGCCATATGAGCAGTTCTTC.

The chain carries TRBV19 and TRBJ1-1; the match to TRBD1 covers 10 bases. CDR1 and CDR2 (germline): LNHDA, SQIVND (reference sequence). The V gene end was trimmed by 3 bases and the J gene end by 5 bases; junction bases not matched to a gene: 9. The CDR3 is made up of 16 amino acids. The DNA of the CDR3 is TGTGCCAGTAGTATCCGAGACAGGGGGCGGCGGACTGAAGCTTTCTTT. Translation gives CASSIRDRGRRTEAFF.

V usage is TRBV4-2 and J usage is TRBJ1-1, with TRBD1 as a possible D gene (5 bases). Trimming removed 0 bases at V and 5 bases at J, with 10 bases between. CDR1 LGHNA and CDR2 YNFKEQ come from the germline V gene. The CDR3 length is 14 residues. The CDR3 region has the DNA TGTGCCAGCAGCCAAGAAGACAGAGGTACTGAAGCTTTCTTT. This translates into CASSQEDRGTEAFF.

The CDR3 DNA follows: TGTGCCAGCAGCGCCGCCGGGCTGGGGAGTTACAATGAGCAGTTCTTC. Residues: CASSAAGLGSYNEQFF. The rearrangement joins TRBV9 to TRBJ2-1; perhaps TRBD2 as D (5 bases). The CDR3 is made up of 16 amino acids. Germline V gives CDR1 SGDLS, CDR2 YYNGEE. Between the trimmed V and J ends, which lost 3 bases and 4 bases, there was a span of 17 bases. The entire variable domain, with the rest obtained from reference TRBV9 and TRBJ2-1, is as follows: DSGVTQTPKHLITATGQRVTLRCSPRSGDLSVYWYQQSLDQGLQFLIQYYNGEERAKGNILERFSAQQFPDLHSELNLSSLELGDSALYFCASSAAGLGSYNEQFFGPGTRLTVL.

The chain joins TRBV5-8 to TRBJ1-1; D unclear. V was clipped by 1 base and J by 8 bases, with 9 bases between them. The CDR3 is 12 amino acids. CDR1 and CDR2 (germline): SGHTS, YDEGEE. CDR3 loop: CASSLMAEEAFF. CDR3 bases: TGTGCCAGCAGCTTGATGGCGGAGGAAGCTTTCTTT.

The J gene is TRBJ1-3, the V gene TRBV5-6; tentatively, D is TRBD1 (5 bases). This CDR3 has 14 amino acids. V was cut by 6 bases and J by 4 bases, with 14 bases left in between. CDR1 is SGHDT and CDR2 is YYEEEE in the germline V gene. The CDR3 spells CASISSGSGNTIYF. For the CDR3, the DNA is TGTGCCAGCATTTCTTCAGGGAGCGGAAACACCATATATTTT. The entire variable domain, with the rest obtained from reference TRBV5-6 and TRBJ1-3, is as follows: DAGVTQSPTHLIKTRGQQVTLRCSPKSGHDTVSWYQQALGQGPQFIFQYYEEEERQRGNFPDRFSGHQFPNYSSELNVNALLLGDSALYLCASISSGSGNTIYFGEGSWLTVV.

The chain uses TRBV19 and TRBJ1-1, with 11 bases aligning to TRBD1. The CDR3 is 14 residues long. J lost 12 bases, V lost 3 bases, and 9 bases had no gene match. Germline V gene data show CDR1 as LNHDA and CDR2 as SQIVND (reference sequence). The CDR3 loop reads CASSISLGTGGTFF. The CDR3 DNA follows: TGTGCCAGTAGTATCTCTCTCGGGACAGGGGGTACTTTCTTT.

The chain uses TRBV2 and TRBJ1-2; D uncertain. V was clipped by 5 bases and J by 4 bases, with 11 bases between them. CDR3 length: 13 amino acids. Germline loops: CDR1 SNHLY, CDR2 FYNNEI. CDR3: CASSLKISYGYTF. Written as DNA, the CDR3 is TGTGCCAGCAGTCTGAAGATCTCCTATGGCTACACCTTC.

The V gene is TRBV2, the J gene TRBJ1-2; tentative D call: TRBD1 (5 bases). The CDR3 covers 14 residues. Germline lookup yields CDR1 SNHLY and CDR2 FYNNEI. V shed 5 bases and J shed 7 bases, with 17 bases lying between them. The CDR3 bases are TGTGCCAGCAGTCGCAGGGACCCCATGGGTGGCTACACCTTC. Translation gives CASSRRDPMGGYTF.

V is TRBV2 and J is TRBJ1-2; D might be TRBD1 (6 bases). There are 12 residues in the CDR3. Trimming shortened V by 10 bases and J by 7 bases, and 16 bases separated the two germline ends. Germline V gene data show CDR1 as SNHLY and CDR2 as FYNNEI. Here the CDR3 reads CATDGGGSGYTF. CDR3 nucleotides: TGTGCCACCGACGGGGGCGGTTCTGGCTACACCTTC.

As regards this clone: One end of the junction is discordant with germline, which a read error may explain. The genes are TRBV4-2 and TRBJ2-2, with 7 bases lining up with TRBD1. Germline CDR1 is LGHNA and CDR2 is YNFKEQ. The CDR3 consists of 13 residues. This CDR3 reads CASSQDQAGGLFF. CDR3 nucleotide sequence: TGTGCCAGCAGCCAAGATCAGGCAGGGGGGCTGTTTTTT.

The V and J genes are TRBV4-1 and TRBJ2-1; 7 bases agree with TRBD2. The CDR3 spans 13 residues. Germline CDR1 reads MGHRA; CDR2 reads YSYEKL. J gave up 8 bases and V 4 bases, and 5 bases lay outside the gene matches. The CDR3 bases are TGCGCCAGCAGCCGCGGGCGGGAGTATGAGCAGTTCTTC. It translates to CASSRGREYEQFF.

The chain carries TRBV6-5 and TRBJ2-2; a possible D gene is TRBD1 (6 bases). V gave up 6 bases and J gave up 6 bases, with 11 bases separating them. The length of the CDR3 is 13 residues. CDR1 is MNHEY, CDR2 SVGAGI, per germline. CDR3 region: CASRNTGPGELFF. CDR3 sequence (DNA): TGTGCCAGCAGGAATACAGGGCCCGGGGAGCTGTTTTTT.

The CDR3 sequence is CASSAGTAYEQYF. CDR3 coding DNA: TGTGCCAGCAGCGCCGGGACAGCCTACGAGCAGTACTTC. This chain joins TRBV5-4 and TRBJ2-7, with 7 bases that match TRBD1. V lost 4 bases to trimming and J lost 2 bases; unmatched junction nucleotides: 3. This CDR3 spans 13 amino acids. The germline V gene has CDR1 SGHNT and CDR2 YYREEE (reference sequence).

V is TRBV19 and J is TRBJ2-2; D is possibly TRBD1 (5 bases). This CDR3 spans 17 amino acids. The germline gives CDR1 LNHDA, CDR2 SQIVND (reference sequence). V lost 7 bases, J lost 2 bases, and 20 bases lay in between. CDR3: CASTDLFRTFNTGELFF. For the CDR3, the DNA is TGTGCCAGTACCGACCTTTTCAGGACATTCAACACCGGGGAGCTGTTTTTT.